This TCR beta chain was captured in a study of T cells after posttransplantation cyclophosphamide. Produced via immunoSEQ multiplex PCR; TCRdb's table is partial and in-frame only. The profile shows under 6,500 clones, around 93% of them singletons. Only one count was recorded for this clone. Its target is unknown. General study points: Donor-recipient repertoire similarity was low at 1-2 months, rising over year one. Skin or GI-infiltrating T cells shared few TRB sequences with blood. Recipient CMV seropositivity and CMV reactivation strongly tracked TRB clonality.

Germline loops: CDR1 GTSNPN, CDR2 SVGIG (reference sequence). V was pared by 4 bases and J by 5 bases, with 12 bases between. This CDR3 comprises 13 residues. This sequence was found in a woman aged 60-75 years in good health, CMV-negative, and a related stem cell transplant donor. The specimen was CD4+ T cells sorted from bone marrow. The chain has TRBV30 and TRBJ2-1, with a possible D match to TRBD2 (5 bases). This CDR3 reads CAWNQRRDNEQFF. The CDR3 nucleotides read TGTGCCTGGAACCAGCGGAGAGACAATGAGCAGTTCTTC.